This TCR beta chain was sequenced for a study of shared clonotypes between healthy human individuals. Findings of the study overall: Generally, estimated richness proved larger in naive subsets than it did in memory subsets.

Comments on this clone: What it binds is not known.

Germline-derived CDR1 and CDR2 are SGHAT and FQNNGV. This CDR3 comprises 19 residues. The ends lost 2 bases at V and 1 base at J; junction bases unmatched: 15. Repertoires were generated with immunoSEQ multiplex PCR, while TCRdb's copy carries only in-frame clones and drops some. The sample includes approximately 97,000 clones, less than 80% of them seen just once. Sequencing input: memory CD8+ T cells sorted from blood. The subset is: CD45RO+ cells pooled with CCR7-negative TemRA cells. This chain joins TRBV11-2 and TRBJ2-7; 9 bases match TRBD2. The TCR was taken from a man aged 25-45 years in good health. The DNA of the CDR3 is TGTGCCAGCAGCTTATTCGTTAGCGGGAGATTGACGAAGTCCTACGAGCAGTACTTC. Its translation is CASSLFVSGRLTKSYEQYF.